These 9 T cell receptor beta chains share one sample of origin, sequenced in a study of CD8+ T cells in alopecia areata. Once RNA had been extracted, it was reverse transcribed into cDNA to act as the sequencing template. Measured with immunoSEQ multiplex PCR; TCRdb has only the in-frame clones, and not every one. The table shows over 200,000 clones, with 57% occurring only once. The sample in question was CD4+ T cells sorted from blood, obtained at week 0. These receptors all come from a human donor with alopecia areata.

V is TRBV11-3 and J is TRBJ2-7; perhaps D is TRBD1 or TRBD2 (5 bases each). Germline lookup yields CDR1 SGHNT and CDR2 YENEEA. The CDR3 sequence is 13 residues long. Trimming shortened V by 1 base and J by 7 bases, and 11 bases separated the two germline ends. CDR3 sequence: CASSLGGDREQYF. The CDR3 nucleotides read TGTGCCAGCAGCTTAGGAGGGGACCGAGAGCAGTACTTC.

Note on this clone: Other DNA sequences in the sample encode the same CDR3. This chain connects TRBV18 to TRBJ2-7; D is undetermined. The length of the CDR3 is 12 residues. The V and J ends lost 2 bases and 0 bases respectively, with 2 bases between them. CDR1 and CDR2 (germline): KGHSH, LQKENI. Written as DNA, the CDR3 is TGTGCCAGCTCACCAGGCTCCTACGAGCAGTACTTC. It is translated as CASSPGSYEQYF.

The chain is built from TRBV27 and TRBJ2-7, with TRBD2 identical over 13 bases. Germline V lookup: CDR1 MNHEY, CDR2 SMNVEV (reference sequence). The CDR3 is 17 amino acids. The V segment lost 5 bases and the J segment 1 base; nucleotides outside the gene matches: 8. The CDR3 DNA reads TGTGCCAGCAGTAGGACTAGCGGGAGCCTTGGATCCTACGAGCAGTACTTC. Protein: CASSRTSGSLGSYEQYF.

This clone was detected only a few times. The chain joins TRBV29-1 to TRBJ2-2; possibly TRBD1 for D (5 bases). In germline, CDR1 is SQVTM, CDR2 ANQGSEA. This CDR3 has 14 residues. V shed 2 bases and J shed 8 bases, with 15 bases lying between them. CDR3 nucleotide sequence: TGCAGCGTTGAATTAGCTAGGGGTCGTGGGGAGCTGTTTTTT. It codes for CSVELARGRGELFF.

The chain recombines TRBV2 with TRBJ2-1, with 12 bases that match TRBD2. Per germline, CDR1 SNHLY and CDR2 FYNNEI. J gave up 9 bases and V 6 bases, and 12 bases lay outside the gene matches. The CDR3 extends over 16 amino acids. CDR3 DNA: TGTGCCAGCAGCCAGACTAGCGGGAGTCGAGGGGGTGAGCAGTTCTTC. Its translation is CASSQTSGSRGGEQFF.

In regard to this clone: This sample also contains other DNA sequences that code for the same CDR3. The rearrangement uses TRBV7-3 and TRBJ2-5; D remains unclear. Per the germline V gene, CDR1 is SGHTA and CDR2 is FQGTGA. The CDR3 length is 13 residues. V was clipped by 2 bases and J by 2 bases, with 6 bases between them. The CDR3: CASSLGRQETQYF. As DNA, the CDR3 is TGTGCCAGCAGCTTAGGCAGGCAAGAGACCCAGTACTTC.

The chain joins TRBV11-2 to TRBJ2-1; 10 positions match TRBD2. The length of the CDR3 is 16 residues. After removal of 4 bases from V and 7 bases from J, the junction contained 10 bases not matched to a gene. From germline, CDR1 is SGHAT and CDR2 FQNNGV. The CDR3 loop is CASSSPSGRLGNEQFF. The CDR3 DNA is TGTGCCAGCAGCTCACCTAGCGGGAGACTCGGGAATGAGCAGTTCTTC. Full variable domain (outside the CDR3, taken from reference TRBV11-2 and TRBJ2-1): EAGVAQSPRYKIIEKRQSVAFWCNPISGHATLYWYQQILGQGPKLLIQFQNNGVVDDSQLPKDRFSAERLKGVDSTLKIQPAKLEDSAVYLCASSSPSGRLGNEQFFGPGTRLTVL.

The V call is TRBV30, the J call TRBJ1-1, with 11 bases fitting TRBD1. CDR1 is GTSNPN and CDR2 is SVGIG in the germline V gene (reference sequence). J lost 3 bases, V lost 2 bases, and 5 bases had no gene match. The CDR3 has 15 residues. The CDR3 DNA is TGTGCCTGGAGTCCAGGGACAGGGGGGTACACTGAAGCTTTCTTT. This sequence encodes CAWSPGTGGYTEAFF.

The chain uses TRBV29-1 and TRBJ1-4, with TRBD1 as a possible D gene (6 bases). CDR1 is SQVTM and CDR2 is ANQGSEA in the germline V gene. Trimming removed 4 bases at V and 7 bases at J, with 13 bases between. The CDR3 length is 13 residues. The CDR3 region has the DNA TGCAGCGTTGTCGGACAGATGAGTGAAAAACTGTTTTTT. As protein: CSVVGQMSEKLFF.